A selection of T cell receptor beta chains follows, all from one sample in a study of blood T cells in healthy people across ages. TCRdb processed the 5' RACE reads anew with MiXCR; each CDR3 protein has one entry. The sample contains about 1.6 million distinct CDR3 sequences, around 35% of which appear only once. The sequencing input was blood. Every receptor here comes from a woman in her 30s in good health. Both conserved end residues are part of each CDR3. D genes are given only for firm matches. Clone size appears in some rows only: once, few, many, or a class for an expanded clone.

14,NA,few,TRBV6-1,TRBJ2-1,CASSVLGSYNEQFF,TGTGCCAGCAGTGTTCTCGGGAGCTACAATGAGCAGTTCTTC
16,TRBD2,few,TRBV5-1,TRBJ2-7,CASSWTSGDRPYEQYF,TGCGCCAGCAGCTGGACTAGCGGGGACCGCCCCTACGAGCAGTACTTC
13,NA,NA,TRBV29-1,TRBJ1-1,CSVGGQLVTEAFF,TGCAGCGTTGGTGGGCAATTGGTCACTGAAGCTTTCTTT
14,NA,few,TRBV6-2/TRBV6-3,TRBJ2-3,CASSLGHFSDTQYF,TGTGCCAGCAGCCTGGGACACTTCTCCGATACGCAGTATTTT
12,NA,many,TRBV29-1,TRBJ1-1,CSVGAGNTEAFF,TGCAGCGTTGGGGCAGGGAACACTGAAGCTTTCTTT
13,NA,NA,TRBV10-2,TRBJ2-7,CASQPQSSYEQYF,TGCGCCAGCCAACCACAGAGCTCCTACGAGCAGTACTTC
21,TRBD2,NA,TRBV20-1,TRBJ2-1,CSASPLGGLLAGENSYNEQFF,TGCAGTGCTAGTCCGTTGGGGGGCCTACTAGCGGGAGAGAACTCCTACAATGAGCAGTTCTTC
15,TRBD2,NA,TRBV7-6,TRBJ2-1,CASSPLGGRGNEQVF,TGTGCCAGCAGCCCTCTGGGCGGGAGGGGGAATGAGCAGGTCTTC
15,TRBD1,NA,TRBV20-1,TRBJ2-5,CSARDGQGVQETQYF,TGCAGTGCTAGAGACGGACAGGGGGTTCAAGAGACCCAGTACTTC
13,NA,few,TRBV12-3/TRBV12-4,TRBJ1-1,CASSPGRGGEAFF,TGTGCCAGCAGCCCTGGTCGCGGCGGTGAAGCTTTCTTT
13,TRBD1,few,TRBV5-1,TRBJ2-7,CASSWTGDPEQYF,TGCGCCAGCAGCTGGACAGGGGATCCCGAGCAGTACTTC
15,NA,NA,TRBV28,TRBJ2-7,CASTEPGRRPYEQYF,TGTGCCAGCACCGAACCGGGACGGCGTCCCTACGAGCAGTACTTC
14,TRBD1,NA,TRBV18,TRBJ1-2,CASSPPGQVNGYTF,TGTGCCAGCTCACCACCCGGACAGGTGAATGGCTACACCTTC
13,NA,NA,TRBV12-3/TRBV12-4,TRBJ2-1,CASSLGPQEEQFF,TGTGCCAGCAGTTTAGGCCCTCAGGAGGAGCAGTTCTTC
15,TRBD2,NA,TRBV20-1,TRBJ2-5,CSARDGAGGLEAQYF,TGCAGTGCTAGAGATGGGGCGGGAGGGCTGGAGGCCCAGTACTTC
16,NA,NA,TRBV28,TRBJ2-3,CASSPRWGSGTDTQYF,TGTGCCAGCAGCCCGAGGTGGGGGTCTGGCACAGATACGCAGTATTTT
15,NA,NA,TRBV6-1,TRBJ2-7,CASSTNRMSSYEQYF,TGTGCCAGCAGTACGAACAGAATGAGCTCCTACGAGCAGTACTTC
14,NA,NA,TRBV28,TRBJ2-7,CASSEAICSYEQYF,TGTGCCAGCAGTGAAGCGATTTGCTCCTACGAGCAGTACTTC
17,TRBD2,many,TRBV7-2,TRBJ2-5,CASSPEGTSGSQETQYF,TGTGCCAGCAGCCCCGAGGGGACTAGCGGGAGCCAAGAGACCCAGTACTTC
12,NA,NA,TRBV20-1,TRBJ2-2,CSARWLSGELFF,TGCAGTGCTAGATGGCTGTCCGGGGAGCTGTTTTTT
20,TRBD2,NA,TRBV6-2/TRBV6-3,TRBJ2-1,CASSSWTSGGPRSSYNEQFF,TGTGCCAGCAGTTCTTGGACTAGCGGGGGCCCTCGAAGCTCCTACAATGAGCAGTTCTTC
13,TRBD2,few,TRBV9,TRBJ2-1,CARSGSGGNEQFF,TGTGCCCGCAGCGGTAGCGGGGGGAATGAGCAGTTCTTC
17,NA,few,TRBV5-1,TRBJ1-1,CASSLGLTPRGNTEAFF,TGCGCCAGCAGCTTGGGTCTAACCCCGAGGGGGAACACTGAAGCTTTCTTT
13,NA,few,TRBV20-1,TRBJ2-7,CSVLVDGGYEQYF,TGCAGTGTATTGGTGGACGGGGGCTACGAGCAGTACTTC
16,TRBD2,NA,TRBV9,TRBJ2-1,CASSVGGLATYDEQFF,TGTGCCAGCAGCGTAGGGGGACTAGCTACCTACGATGAGCAGTTCTTC
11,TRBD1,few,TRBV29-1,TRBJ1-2,CSVETGFGYTF,TGCAGCGTTGAGACAGGGTTTGGCTACACCTTC
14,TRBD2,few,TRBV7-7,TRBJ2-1,CASSSSGGAVEQFF,TGTGCCAGCAGCAGTAGCGGGGGGGCCGTCGAGCAGTTCTTC
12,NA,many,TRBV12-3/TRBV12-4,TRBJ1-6,CASSDPGSPLHF,TGTGCCAGCAGCGACCCGGGGTCACCCCTCCACTTT
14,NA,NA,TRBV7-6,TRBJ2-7,CASRRIGRSYEQYF,TGTGCCAGCAGGAGAATAGGACGGTCCTACGAGCAGTACTTC
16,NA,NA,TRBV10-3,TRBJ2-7,CAISEPTDYSTYEQYF,TGTGCCATCAGTGAGCCAACGGACTACTCAACCTACGAGCAGTACTTC
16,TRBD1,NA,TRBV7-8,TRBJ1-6,CASALTGVGYNSPLHF,TGTGCCAGCGCACTGACAGGGGTGGGATATAATTCACCCCTCCACTTT
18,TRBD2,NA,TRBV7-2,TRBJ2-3,CASSFISLAGGSQDTQYF,TGTGCCAGCAGCTTTATATCGCTAGCGGGAGGGTCTCAAGATACGCAGTATTTT
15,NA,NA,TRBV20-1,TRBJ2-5,CSARAPETNQETQYF,TGCAGTGCTAGAGCCCCAGAGACTAACCAAGAGACCCAGTACTTC
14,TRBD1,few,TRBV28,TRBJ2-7,CASRNRDRYYEQYF,TGTGCCAGCAGAAACCGGGACAGGTACTACGAGCAGTACTTC
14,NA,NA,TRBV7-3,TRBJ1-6,CASSLVGVGSPLHF,TGTGCCAGCAGCTTAGTAGGGGTGGGGTCACCCCTCCACTTT
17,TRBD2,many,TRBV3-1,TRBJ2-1,CASSQGLAGASYNEQFF,TGTGCCAGCAGCCAGGGACTAGCGGGAGCTTCCTACAATGAGCAGTTCTTC
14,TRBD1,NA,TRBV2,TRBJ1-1,CASSEGTANSEAFF,TGTGCCAGCAGTGAGGGGACAGCAAACTCTGAAGCTTTCTTT
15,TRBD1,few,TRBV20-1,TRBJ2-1,CSARDGGQGAHEQFF,TGCAGTGCTAGAGATGGGGGACAGGGGGCCCATGAGCAGTTCTTC
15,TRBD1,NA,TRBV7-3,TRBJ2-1,CASRLMGQGDHEQFF,TGTGCCAGCAGGTTAATGGGACAGGGGGACCATGAGCAGTTCTTC
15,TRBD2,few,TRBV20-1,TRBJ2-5,CSARVSGGPPGTQYF,TGCAGTGCTAGGGTTAGCGGGGGGCCCCCGGGGACCCAGTACTTC